Sequencing of this T cell receptor beta chain was carried out in a study of T cell responses to AZD1222 COVID-19 vaccine. V dropped 5 bases and J dropped 0 bases, with 11 bases sitting between them. The CDR3 has 16 amino acids. CDR1 is SGHAT, CDR2 FQNNGV, per germline. This clone was seen a handful of times. Produced via immunoSEQ multiplex PCR; TCRdb's table is partial and in-frame only. This sample has tens of thousands of clones, with 92% found just once. The specimen was peripheral blood, collected 28 days after the second AZD1222 dose. This clonotype was sampled from an adult who received the AZD1222 COVID-19 vaccine. The chain couples TRBV11-2 to TRBJ1-6, with unresolved D. The CDR3 sequence: CASSPLRSSYNSPLHF. The CDR3 nucleotides are TGTGCCAGCAGCCCCCTCCGGAGCTCCTATAATTCACCCCTCCACTTT.